The source of this TCR beta chain is a study of radiotherapy plus CTLA-4 blockade in lung cancer. Background on the study: An objective response was seen in 18% of patients, and disease control in 30% to 35%. Study-level findings and limits: Following radiotherapy plus ipilimumab, tumor-derived TCR clones expanded in the blood. With interferon-beta, early dynamics of blood T cell clones were reported to best predict response.

On this clone itself: What it binds is not known.

CDR3 length: 13 amino acids. Trimming took 6 bases from V and 11 from J; bases not matched to a gene: 9. Germline V gives CDR1 MDHEN, CDR2 SYDVKM. The table came from immunoSEQ multiplex PCR; TCRdb's copy has only in-frame clones and leaves some out. Of 50,000 to 65,000 clones in the sample, around 79% were seen once. Material: peripheral blood, obtained from a patient treated with radiotherapy plus ipilimumab. This TCR came from a human donor with non-small cell lung cancer whose response to radiotherapy plus ipilimumab could not be evaluated. The V call is TRBV28, the J call TRBJ1-4; TRBD1 agrees at 7 bases. The CDR3 DNA reads TGTGCCAGCAGGTCAACAGGGGAACAGAAACTGTTTTTT. Residues: CASRSTGEQKLFF.